Reported below is one TCR beta chain. The sample is drawn from a study of T cell changes during pregnancy in multiple sclerosis. Per germline, CDR1 MGHRA and CDR2 YSYEKL. This CDR3 comprises 14 residues. V lost 4 bases, J lost 4 bases, and 5 bases stayed unmatched. Data came from immunoSEQ multiplex PCR; TCRdb stores just in-frame clones and leaves some out. Among tens of thousands of clones listed, over 85% were seen once. This clonotype originated in a female donor in good health, enrolled as a control in a pregnancy study. The genes are TRBV4-1 and TRBJ1-2, with TRBD1 matching 8 bases. Specimen: peripheral blood, collected in the first trimester of pregnancy. The CDR3 coding sequence is TGCGCCAGCAGCCGCGGACAGGGTTCCTATGGCTACACCTTC. This translates into CASSRGQGSYGYTF.